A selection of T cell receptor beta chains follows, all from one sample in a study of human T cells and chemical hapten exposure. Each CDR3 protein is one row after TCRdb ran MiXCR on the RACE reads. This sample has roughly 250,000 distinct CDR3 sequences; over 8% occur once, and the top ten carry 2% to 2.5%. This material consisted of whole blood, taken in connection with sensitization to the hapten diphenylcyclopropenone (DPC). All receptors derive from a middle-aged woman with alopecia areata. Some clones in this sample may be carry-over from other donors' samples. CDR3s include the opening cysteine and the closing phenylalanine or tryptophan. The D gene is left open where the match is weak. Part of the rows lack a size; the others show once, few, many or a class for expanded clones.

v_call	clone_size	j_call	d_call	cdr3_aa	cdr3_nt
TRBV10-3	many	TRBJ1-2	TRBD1	CAISDPGQGNYGYTF	TGTGCCATCAGTGACCCTGGACAGGGAAACTATGGCTACACCTTC
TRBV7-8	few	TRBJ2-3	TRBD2	CASSLGGLAGLTDTQYF	TGTGCCAGCAGCTTAGGGGGACTAGCGGGACTCACAGATACGCAGTATTTT
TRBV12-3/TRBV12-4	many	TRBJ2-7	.	CASSFGGSAYEQYF	TGTGCCAGCAGTTTTGGCGGGTCCGCCTACGAGCAGTACTTC
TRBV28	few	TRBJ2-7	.	CASSLWRRGASGEQYF	TGTGCCAGCAGTTTATGGAGGAGAGGGGCGTCGGGCGAGCAGTACTTC
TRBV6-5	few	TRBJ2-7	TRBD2	CASSRTSGSEQYF	TGTGCCAGCAGCCGGACTAGCGGGAGCGAGCAGTACTTC
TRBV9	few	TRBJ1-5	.	CASSVAGGEPQHF	TGTGCCAGCAGCGTAGCCGGGGGCGAACCCCAGCATTTT
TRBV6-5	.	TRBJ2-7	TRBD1	CASSRGSSYEQYF	TGTGCCAGCAGCAGGGGGAGCTCCTACGAGCAGTACTTC
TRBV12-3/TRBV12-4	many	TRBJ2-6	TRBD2	CASSLGGSGANVLTF	TGTGCCAGCAGTTTGGGAGGGTCTGGGGCCAACGTCCTGACTTTC
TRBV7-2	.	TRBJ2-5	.	CASSLAATIQETQYF	TGTGCCAGCAGCTTAGCGGCTACTATACAAGAGACCCAGTACTTC
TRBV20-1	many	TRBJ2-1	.	CSARGTMGDEQFF	TGCAGTGCTAGAGGGACTATGGGCGATGAGCAGTTCTTC
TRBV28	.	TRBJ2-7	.	CASSFGSSGEQYF	TGTGCCAGCAGTTTCGGGAGCAGTGGCGAGCAGTACTTC